Presented here are 23 T cell receptor beta chains from one specimen sequenced in a study of vaccination and CD4 T cells after COVID-19 (dated by TCRdb to between 2021 and 2024). Library creation used PCR. Reads for this sample came from an Illumina iSeq 100. The public reads were quality trimmed at Q25 with fastp and then assembled into clones with MiXCR by TCRdb, keeping productive beta chains. Duplicate CDR3 protein sequences are folded into a single record with the most common DNA and genes. Present in this sample are roughly 30,000 distinct CDR3 sequences, around 50% of which were seen just once. Of the sample, around 5.9% is held by the ten largest clones. The time point label, as the study defines it: late sampling 161 to 241 days after vaccination in a few convalescent patients. The sequencing here drew on CD4+ T cells from blood, taken about 7 months after SARS-CoV-2 vaccination. The receptors here all came from a human donor who had recovered from COVID-19.

The gene calls are TRBV6-2 or TRBV6-3 and TRBJ1-5, with D perhaps matching TRBD1 (5 bases). The length of the CDR3 is 14 residues. V lost 0 bases and J lost 7, with 10 bases in between. CDR1 MNHEY and CDR2 SVGEGT come from the germline V gene. This chain's CDR3 is CASSYSGGGQPQHF. The CDR3 coding sequence is TGTGCCAGCAGTTACTCTGGGGGAGGACAGCCCCAGCATTTT.

This clonotype has more than one count but fewer than ten. The chain uses TRBV24-1 and TRBJ2-3, with D tentatively TRBD2 (5 bases). The CDR3 has 15 amino acids. Germline V gives CDR1 KGHDR, CDR2 SFDVKD. Trimming took off 9 bases at V and 2 bases at J, with 17 bases between the two ends. CDR3 bases: TGTGCCACCGAGGCCAGGACGGGATCCACAGATACGCAGTATTTT. This encodes CATEARTGSTDTQYF.

This chain links TRBV7-2 with TRBJ1-2; 7 nucleotides match TRBD1. This CDR3 spans 17 amino acids. Germline V gives CDR1 SGHTA, CDR2 FQGNSA. J was trimmed by 4 bases and V by 5 bases; bases with no gene match: 16. CDR3 protein: CASSRNSGTATGYGYTF. CDR3 coding DNA: TGTGCCAGCAGCCGGAATTCCGGGACAGCTACAGGCTATGGCTACACCTTC. Filled out from reference TRBV7-2 and TRBJ1-2, the complete variable domain reads GAGVSQSPSNKVTEKGKDVELRCDPISGHTALYWYRQSLGQGLEFLIYFQGNSAPDKSGLPSDRFSAERTGGSVSTLTIQRTQQEDSAVYLCASSRNSGTATGYGYTFGSGTRLTVV.

The chain is built from TRBV12-3 or TRBV12-4 and TRBJ2-5; TRBD2 matches at 10 bases. CDR3 length: 15 residues. V gave up 7 bases and J gave up 4 bases; unmatched junction bases: 9. CDR3 sequence reads: CASTPGTSGVETQYF. The CDR3 DNA reads TGTGCCAGCACCCCGGGCACTAGCGGGGTAGAGACCCAGTACTTC.

This chain links TRBV20-1 with TRBJ1-5; 12 nucleotides match TRBD1. The CDR3 length is 14 residues. J gave up 7 bases and V 2 bases, and 3 bases lay outside the gene matches. Germline V gene lookup returns CDR1 DFQATT and CDR2 SNEGSKA (reference sequence). In DNA form, the CDR3 reads TGCAGTGCTAGATGGGACAGGGGGCCACAGCCCCAGCATTTT. It encodes CSARWDRGPQPQHF.

The chain is built from TRBV6-1 and TRBJ2-7; 8 positions match TRBD1. Germline loops: CDR1 MNHNS, CDR2 SASEGT. The CDR3 has 14 amino acids. The ends lost 7 bases at V and 4 bases at J; junction bases unmatched: 9. The CDR3 DNA reads as TGTGCCAGCATAGTGACAGGGGCTTGGTACGAGCAGTACTTC. Translation gives CASIVTGAWYEQYF.

The V call is TRBV20-1, the J call TRBJ2-7, with 9 bases fitting TRBD2. V lost 0 bases to trimming and J lost 7 bases; unmatched junction nucleotides: 10. Germline CDR1 and CDR2: DFQATT and SNEGSKA (reference sequence). This CDR3 has 15 amino acids. Here the CDR3 DNA reads TGCAGTGCTAGAGATCGGACTAGCGCCGTGGGAGAGCAGTACTTC. It translates to CSARDRTSAVGEQYF.

The chain has TRBV6-5 and TRBJ2-1, with D perhaps matching TRBD1 or TRBD2 (6 bases each). Germline lookup yields CDR1 MNHEY and CDR2 SVGAGI. There are 15 residues in the CDR3. Trimming took off 4 bases at V and 4 bases at J, with 14 bases between the two ends. CDR3 DNA: TGTGCCAGCAGTTGGAGGGGGTTTGGGTACAATGAGCAGTTCTTC. It yields the protein CASSWRGFGYNEQFF.

The genes are TRBV15 and TRBJ2-7, with TRBD1 matching over 8 bases. The CDR3 consists of 15 residues. Germline assignment: CDR1 LNHNV and CDR2 YYDKDF (reference sequence). Trimming removed 0 bases from V and 3 bases from J; junction bases left unmatched: 4. Here the CDR3 reads CATSRDRGPNYEQYF. The CDR3 region has the DNA TGTGCCACCAGCAGAGACAGGGGGCCAAACTACGAGCAGTACTTC. The whole variable domain, remainder taken from reference TRBV15 and TRBJ2-7, is DAMVIQNPRYQVTQFGKPVTLSCSQTLNHNVMYWYQQKSSQAPKLLFHYYDKDFNNEADTPDNFQSRRPNTSFCFLDIRSPGLGDTAMYLCATSRDRGPNYEQYFGPGTRLTVT.

This clonotype appeared once. This rearrangement joins TRBV4-1 to TRBJ1-5, with 7 bases identical to TRBD1. The CDR3 runs to 15 residues. Looked up from germline, CDR1 is MGHRA and CDR2 is YSYEKL. V lost 3 bases to trimming and J lost 2 bases; unmatched junction nucleotides: 4. DNA for the CDR3: TGCGCCAGCAGCCACTTTACAGGGGGCAATCAGCCCCAGCATTTT. Its protein product is CASSHFTGGNQPQHF.

V is TRBV7-9 and J is TRBJ2-7; a weak D match, TRBD1 (6 bases). The V and J ends lost 5 bases and 2 bases respectively, with 10 bases between them. CDR3 size: 13 residues. CDR1 SEHNR and CDR2 FQNEAQ come from the germline V gene (reference sequence). The CDR3 region is CASSPDSTYEQYF. DNA of the CDR3: TGTGCCAGCAGCCCGGACAGCACCTACGAGCAGTACTTC.

The count of this clonotype is one. The chain has TRBV15 and TRBJ2-7; 7 nucleotides line up with TRBD2. The length of the CDR3 is 16 residues. V dropped 0 bases and J dropped 4; count of bases not matched to a gene: 9. Looked up from germline, CDR1 is LNHNV and CDR2 is YYDKDF (reference sequence). The CDR3 sequence: CATSRDRRRELYEQYF. The DNA of the CDR3 is TGTGCCACCAGCAGAGACAGGCGGCGGGAGCTATACGAGCAGTACTTC.

This clonotype was detected once. V is TRBV5-1 and J is TRBJ2-1; D may be TRBD1 (5 bases). V gave up 3 bases and J gave up 6 bases, with 16 bases separating them. The CDR3 extends over 15 amino acids. Germline CDR1 and CDR2: SGHRS and YFSETQ. The CDR3 loop is CASSSFRQGPNEQFF. In nucleotides, the CDR3 is TGCGCCAGCAGCTCGTTCCGCCAGGGCCCCAATGAGCAGTTCTTC.

This clonotype was seen a few times. The chain links TRBV20-1 to TRBJ1-1; D gene ambiguous. This CDR3 has 14 residues. V was trimmed by 3 bases and J by 1 base, leaving 12 bases between them. Per germline, CDR1 DFQATT and CDR2 SNEGSKA (reference sequence). DNA for the CDR3: TGCAGTGCTAGGGATCCCAGAACGAACACTGAAGCTTTCTTT. Protein: CSARDPRTNTEAFF.

This clonotype was seen once. The CDR3 loop is CSARSGQTYEQYF. CDR3 in DNA: TGCAGTGCTAGATCGGGACAGACCTACGAGCAGTACTTC. This chain uses TRBV20-1 with TRBJ2-7; 7 bases match TRBD1. The V and J ends lost 2 bases and 2 bases, in that order; junction bases with no gene match: 3. The CDR3 covers 13 residues. CDR1 and CDR2 from the germline V gene are DFQATT and SNEGSKA (reference sequence).

This chain uses TRBV28 with TRBJ1-2; D remains ambiguous. V lost 6 bases, J lost 7 bases, and 12 bases lay in between. The germline gives CDR1 MDHEN, CDR2 SYDVKM. This CDR3 has 12 residues. CDR3: CASRETYRGYTF. In nucleotides, the CDR3 is TGTGCCAGCAGGGAAACATATCGTGGCTACACCTTC.

The rearrangement joins TRBV7-2 to TRBJ2-5, with D uncertain. The V end lost 3 bases, the J end lost 3 bases, and 8 bases lay between the germline ends. The germline V gene has CDR1 SGHTA and CDR2 FQGNSA. CDR3 length equals 13 residues. The CDR3 nucleotides read TGTGCCAGCAGCTTTTCGCTCGAAGAGACCCAGTACTTC. Protein: CASSFSLEETQYF.

V is TRBV6-5 and J is TRBJ1-5; TRBD1 is a possible D gene (5 bases). The CDR3 is 13 amino acids. Trimming took 4 bases from V and 5 from J, leaving 9 bases between them. The germline V gene has CDR1 MNHEY and CDR2 SVGAGI. The CDR3 DNA follows: TGTGCCAGCAGTTCGACAGAGCATCAGCCCCAGCATTTT. This codes for CASSSTEHQPQHF.

This clonotype was picked up a small number of times. This sequence joins TRBV7-2 and TRBJ1-1; a weak D match, TRBD1 (6 bases). Germline CDR1 is SGHTA and CDR2 is FQGNSA. Deletions cut 1 base from V and 5 bases from J, with 14 bases between. This CDR3 has 15 residues. The CDR3 region is CASSLVGAHHTEAFF. The DNA for the CDR3 is TGTGCCAGCAGCTTAGTGGGGGCGCATCATACTGAAGCTTTCTTT. Complete variable domain (other parts from reference TRBV7-2 and TRBJ1-1): GAGVSQSPSNKVTEKGKDVELRCDPISGHTALYWYRQSLGQGLEFLIYFQGNSAPDKSGLPSDRFSAERTGGSVSTLTIQRTQQEDSAVYLCASSLVGAHHTEAFFGQGTRLTVV.

V gene TRBV15 combines with J gene TRBJ2-1; 7 positions match TRBD1. This CDR3 is built from 15 residues. The ends lost 4 bases at V and 5 bases at J; junction bases unmatched: 8. Germline lookup yields CDR1 LNHNV and CDR2 YYDKDF (reference sequence). The CDR3 DNA is TGTGCCACCAGCATCCTCGGGACAGCCCACAATGAGCAGTTCTTC. This encodes CATSILGTAHNEQFF.

The rearrangement links TRBV27 to TRBJ2-1; the match to TRBD2 covers 8 bases. V gave up 5 bases and J gave up 8 bases; unmatched junction bases: 8. Germline CDR1 MNHEY, CDR2 SMNVEV (reference sequence). The CDR3 is made up of 14 amino acids. The CDR3 sequence: CASSPRGGLDEQFF. The DNA for the CDR3 is TGTGCCAGCAGTCCACGGGGGGGACTGGATGAGCAGTTCTTC.

V is TRBV6-1 and J is TRBJ2-3, with TRBD1 matching over 8 bases. This CDR3 is 13 amino acids long. Germline CDR1 reads MNHNS; CDR2 reads SASEGT. After removal of 8 bases from V and 4 bases from J, the junction contained 5 bases not matched to a gene. The CDR3 bases are TGTGCCAGCGGCGACAGGGGTGCAGATACGCAGTATTTT. It translates to CASGDRGADTQYF.

The genes are TRBV27 and TRBJ2-3; no firm D call. Trimming shortened V by 4 bases and J by 2 bases, and 16 bases separated the two germline ends. The germline gives CDR1 MNHEY, CDR2 SMNVEV (reference sequence). This CDR3 is built from 16 residues. In DNA, the CDR3 is TGTGCCAGCAGTTCCCATTTCGGCGGAGCCACAGATACGCAGTATTTT. This gives the protein CASSSHFGGATDTQYF.